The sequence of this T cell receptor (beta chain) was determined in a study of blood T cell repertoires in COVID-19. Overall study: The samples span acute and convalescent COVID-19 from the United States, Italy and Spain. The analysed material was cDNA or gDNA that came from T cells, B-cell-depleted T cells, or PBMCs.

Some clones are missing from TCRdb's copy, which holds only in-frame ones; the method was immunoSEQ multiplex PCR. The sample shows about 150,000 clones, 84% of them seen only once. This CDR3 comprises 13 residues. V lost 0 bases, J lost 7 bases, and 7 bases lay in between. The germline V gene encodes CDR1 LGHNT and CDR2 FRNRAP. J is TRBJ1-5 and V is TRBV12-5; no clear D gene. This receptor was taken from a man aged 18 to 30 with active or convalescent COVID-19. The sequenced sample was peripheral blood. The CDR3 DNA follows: TGTGCTAGTGGTTTGGTACTAGACCAGCCCCAGCATTTT. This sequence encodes CASGLVLDQPQHF.